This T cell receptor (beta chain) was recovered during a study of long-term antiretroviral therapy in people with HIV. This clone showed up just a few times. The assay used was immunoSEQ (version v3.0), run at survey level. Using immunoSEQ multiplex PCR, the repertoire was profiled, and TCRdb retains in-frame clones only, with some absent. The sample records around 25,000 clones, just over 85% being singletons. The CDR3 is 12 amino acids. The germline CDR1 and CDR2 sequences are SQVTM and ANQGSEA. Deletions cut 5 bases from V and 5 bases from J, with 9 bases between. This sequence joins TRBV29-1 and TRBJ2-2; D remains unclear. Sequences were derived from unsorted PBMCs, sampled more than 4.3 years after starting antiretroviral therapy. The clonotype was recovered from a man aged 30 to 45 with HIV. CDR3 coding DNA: TGCAGCGTTTGGGTTTCAACCGGGGAGCTGTTTTTT. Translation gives CSVWVSTGELFF.